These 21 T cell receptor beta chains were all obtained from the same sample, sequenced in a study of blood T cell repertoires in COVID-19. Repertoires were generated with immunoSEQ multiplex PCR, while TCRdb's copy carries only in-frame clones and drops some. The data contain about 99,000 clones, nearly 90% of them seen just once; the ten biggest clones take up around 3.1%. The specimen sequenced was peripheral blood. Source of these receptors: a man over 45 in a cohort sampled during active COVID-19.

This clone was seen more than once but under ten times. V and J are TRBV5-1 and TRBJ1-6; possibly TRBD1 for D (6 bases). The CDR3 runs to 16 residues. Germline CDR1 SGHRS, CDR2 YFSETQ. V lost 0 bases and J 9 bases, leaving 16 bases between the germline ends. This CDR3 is CASSLVTGSTGSPLHF. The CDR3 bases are TGCGCCAGCAGCTTGGTAACAGGGTCGACCGGTTCACCCCTCCACTTT.

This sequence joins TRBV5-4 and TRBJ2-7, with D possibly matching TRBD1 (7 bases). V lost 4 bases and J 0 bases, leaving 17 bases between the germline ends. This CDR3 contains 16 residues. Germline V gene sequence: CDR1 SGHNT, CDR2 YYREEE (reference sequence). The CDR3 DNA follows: TGTGCCAGCAGCAATATCAGGGGGGAGGCCTCCTACGAGCAGTACTTC. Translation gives CASSNIRGEASYEQYF.

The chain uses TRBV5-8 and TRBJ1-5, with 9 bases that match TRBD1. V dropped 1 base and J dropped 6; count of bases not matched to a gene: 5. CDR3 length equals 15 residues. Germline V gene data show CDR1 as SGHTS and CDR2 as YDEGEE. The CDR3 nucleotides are TGTGCCAGCAGCTTGCAAGGGACAGGGCGTCAGCCCCAGCATTTT. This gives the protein CASSLQGTGRQPQHF.

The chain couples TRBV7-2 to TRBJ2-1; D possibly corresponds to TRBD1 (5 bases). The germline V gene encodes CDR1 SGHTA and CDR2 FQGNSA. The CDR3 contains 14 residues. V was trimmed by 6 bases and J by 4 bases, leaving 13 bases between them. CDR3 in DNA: TGTGCCAGCAGGGGGCAGATTACGTACAATGAGCAGTTCTTC. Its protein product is CASRGQITYNEQFF.

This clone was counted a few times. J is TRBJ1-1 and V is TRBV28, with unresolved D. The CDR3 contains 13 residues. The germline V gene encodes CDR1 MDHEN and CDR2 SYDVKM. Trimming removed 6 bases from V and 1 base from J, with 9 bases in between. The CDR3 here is CASRNYRNTEAFF. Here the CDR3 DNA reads TGTGCCAGCAGAAATTACAGGAACACTGAAGCTTTCTTT.

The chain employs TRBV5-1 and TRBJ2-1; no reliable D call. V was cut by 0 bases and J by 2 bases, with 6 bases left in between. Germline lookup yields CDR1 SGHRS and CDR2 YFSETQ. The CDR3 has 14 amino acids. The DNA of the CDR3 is TGCGCCAGCAGCTTGGAGCCCCCCTACAATGAGCAGTTCTTC. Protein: CASSLEPPYNEQFF.

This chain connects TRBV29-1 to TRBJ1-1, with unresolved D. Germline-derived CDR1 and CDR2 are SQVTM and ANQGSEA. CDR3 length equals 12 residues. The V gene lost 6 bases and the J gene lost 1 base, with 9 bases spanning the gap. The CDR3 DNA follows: TGCAGCGTGAGAACTGGGAACACTGAAGCTTTCTTT. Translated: CSVRTGNTEAFF.

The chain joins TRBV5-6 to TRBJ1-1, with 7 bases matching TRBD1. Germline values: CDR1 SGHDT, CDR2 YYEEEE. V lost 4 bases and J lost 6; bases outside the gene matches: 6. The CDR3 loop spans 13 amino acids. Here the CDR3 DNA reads TGTGCCAGCAGCGTGGGGCAGGGGGCTGAAGCTTTCTTT. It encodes CASSVGQGAEAFF.

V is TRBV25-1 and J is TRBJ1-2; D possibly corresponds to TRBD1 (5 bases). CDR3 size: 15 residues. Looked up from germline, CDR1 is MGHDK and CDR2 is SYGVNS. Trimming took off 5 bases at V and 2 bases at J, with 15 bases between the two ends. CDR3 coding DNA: TGTGCCAGCAGTCCCCAGGGTACCCTAAACTATGGCTACACCTTC. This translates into CASSPQGTLNYGYTF.

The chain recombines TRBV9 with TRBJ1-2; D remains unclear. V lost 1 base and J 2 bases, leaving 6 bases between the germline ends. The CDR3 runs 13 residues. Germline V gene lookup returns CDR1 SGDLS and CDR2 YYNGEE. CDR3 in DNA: TGTGCCAGCAGCGTACAGGCGAACTATGGCTACACCTTC. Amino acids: CASSVQANYGYTF.

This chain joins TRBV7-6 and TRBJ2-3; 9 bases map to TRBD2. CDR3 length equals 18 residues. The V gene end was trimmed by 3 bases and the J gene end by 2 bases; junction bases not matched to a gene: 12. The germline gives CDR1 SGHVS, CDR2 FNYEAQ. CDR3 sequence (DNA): TGTGCCAGCAGCTTCGAGCTGGGAGCGGGGGGACCCACAGATACGCAGTATTTT. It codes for CASSFELGAGGPTDTQYF.

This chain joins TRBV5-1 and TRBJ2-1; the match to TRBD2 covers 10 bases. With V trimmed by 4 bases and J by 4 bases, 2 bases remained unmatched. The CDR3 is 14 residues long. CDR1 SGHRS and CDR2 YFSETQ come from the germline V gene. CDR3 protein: CASSPAGGYNEQFF. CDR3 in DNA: TGCGCCAGCAGCCCAGCGGGGGGGTACAATGAGCAGTTCTTC.

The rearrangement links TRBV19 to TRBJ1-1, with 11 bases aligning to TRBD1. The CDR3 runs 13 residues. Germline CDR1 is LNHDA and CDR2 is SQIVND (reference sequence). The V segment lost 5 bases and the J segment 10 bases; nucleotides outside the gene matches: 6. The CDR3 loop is CASSADRGQRAFF. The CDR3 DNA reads TGTGCCAGTAGTGCGGACAGGGGGCAGAGAGCTTTCTTT.

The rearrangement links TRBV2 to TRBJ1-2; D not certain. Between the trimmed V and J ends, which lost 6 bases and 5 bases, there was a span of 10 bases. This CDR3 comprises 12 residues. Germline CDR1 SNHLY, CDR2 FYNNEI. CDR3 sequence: CASRGQAYGYTF. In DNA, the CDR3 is TGTGCCAGCAGAGGCCAGGCGTATGGCTACACCTTC.

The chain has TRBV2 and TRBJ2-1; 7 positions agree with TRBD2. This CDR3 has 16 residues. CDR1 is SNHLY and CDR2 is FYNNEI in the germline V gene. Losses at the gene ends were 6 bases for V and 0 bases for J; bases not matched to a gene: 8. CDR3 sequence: CASSAGRVLSYNEQFF. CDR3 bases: TGTGCCAGCAGCGCGGGGAGGGTGCTCTCCTACAATGAGCAGTTCTTC.

The CDR3 bases are TGTGCCAGCTCGCCCGTTCAAAGGACAGCGAACACTGAAGCTTTCTTT. The encoded protein is CASSPVQRTANTEAFF. The chain uses TRBV18 and TRBJ1-1, with a weak D call TRBD1 (6 bases). The CDR3 has 16 amino acids. With 6 bases removed from V and 1 base from J, the gap between germline ends came to 18 bases. CDR1 KGHSH and CDR2 LQKENI come from the germline V gene.

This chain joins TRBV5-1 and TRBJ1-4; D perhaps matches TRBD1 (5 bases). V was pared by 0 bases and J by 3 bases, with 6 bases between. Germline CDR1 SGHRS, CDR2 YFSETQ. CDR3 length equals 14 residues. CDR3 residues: CASSLAGANEKLFF. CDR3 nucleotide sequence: TGCGCCAGCAGCTTGGCGGGGGCTAATGAAAAACTGTTTTTT.

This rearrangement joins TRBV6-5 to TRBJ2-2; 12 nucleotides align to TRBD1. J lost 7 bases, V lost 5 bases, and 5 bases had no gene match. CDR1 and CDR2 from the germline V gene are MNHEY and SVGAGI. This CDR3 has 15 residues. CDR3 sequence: CASSHGTGGDGELFF. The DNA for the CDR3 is TGTGCCAGCAGTCACGGGACAGGGGGCGACGGGGAGCTGTTTTTT.

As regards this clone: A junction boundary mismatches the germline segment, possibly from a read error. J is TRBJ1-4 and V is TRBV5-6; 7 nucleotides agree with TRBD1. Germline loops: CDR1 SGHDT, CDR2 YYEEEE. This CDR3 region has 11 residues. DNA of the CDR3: TGTGCCAGCAGCTTGGGGGGACAGATTGTTTTT. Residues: CASSLGGQIVF.

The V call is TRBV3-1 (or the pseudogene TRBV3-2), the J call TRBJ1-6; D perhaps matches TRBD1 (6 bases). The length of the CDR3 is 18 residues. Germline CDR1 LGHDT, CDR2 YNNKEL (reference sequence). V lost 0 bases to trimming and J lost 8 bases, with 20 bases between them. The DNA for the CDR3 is TGTGCCAGCAGCCAAGATGACAGGTTCAGGCGGGGGCATTCACCCCTCCACTTT. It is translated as CASSQDDRFRRGHSPLHF.

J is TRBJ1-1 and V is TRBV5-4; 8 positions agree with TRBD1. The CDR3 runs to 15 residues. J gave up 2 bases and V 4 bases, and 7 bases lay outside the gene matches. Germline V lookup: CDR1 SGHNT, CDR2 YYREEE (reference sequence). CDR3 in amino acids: CASSRGQGGNTEAFF. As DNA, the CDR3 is TGTGCCAGCAGCAGAGGACAGGGAGGAAACACTGAAGCTTTCTTT. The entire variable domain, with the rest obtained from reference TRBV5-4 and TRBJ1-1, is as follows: ETGVTQSPTHLIKTRGQQVTLRCSSQSGHNTVSWYQQALGQGPQFIFQYYREEENGRGNFPPRFSGLQFPNYSSELNVNALELDDSALYLCASSRGQGGNTEAFFGQGTRLTVV.